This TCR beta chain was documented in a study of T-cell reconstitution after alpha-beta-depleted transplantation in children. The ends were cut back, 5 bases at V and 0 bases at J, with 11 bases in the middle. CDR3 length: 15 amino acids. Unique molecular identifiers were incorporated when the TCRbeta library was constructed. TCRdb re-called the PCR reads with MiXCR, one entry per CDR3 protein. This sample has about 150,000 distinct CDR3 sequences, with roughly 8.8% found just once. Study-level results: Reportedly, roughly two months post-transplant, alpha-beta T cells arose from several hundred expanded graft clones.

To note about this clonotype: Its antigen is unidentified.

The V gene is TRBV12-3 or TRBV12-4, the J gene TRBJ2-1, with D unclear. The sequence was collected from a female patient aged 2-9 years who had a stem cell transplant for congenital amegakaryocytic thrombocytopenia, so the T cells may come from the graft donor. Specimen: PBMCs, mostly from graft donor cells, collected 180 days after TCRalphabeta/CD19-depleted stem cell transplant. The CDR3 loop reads CASSMFLSSYNEQFF. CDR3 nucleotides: TGTGCCAGCAGTATGTTCCTGAGCTCCTACAATGAGCAGTTCTTC.